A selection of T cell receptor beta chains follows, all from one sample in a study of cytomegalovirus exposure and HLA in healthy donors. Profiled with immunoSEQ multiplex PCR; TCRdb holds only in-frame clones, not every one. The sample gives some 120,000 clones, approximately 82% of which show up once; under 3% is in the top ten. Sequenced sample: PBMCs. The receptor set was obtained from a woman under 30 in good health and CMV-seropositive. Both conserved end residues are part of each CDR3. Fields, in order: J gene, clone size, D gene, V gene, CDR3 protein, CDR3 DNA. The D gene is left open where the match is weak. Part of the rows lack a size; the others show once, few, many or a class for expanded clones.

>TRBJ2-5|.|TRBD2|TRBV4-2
CASSRTSTSGGPQETQYF
TGTGCCAGCAGCCGGACTTCAACTAGCGGGGGGCCGCAAGAGACCCAGTACTTC
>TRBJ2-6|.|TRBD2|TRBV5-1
CASSLGLAGGLSGANVLTF
TGCGCCAGCAGCTTGGGCCTAGCGGGGGGCCTCTCTGGGGCCAACGTCCTGACTTTC
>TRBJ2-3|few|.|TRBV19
CASSSQSSTDTQYF
TGTGCCAGTAGTTCCCAGTCTAGCACAGATACGCAGTATTTT
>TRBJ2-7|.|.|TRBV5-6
CASSLVGDYEQYF
TGTGCCAGCAGCTTGGTGGGAGATTACGAGCAGTACTTC
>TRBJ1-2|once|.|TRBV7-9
CASSSSYGGGYTF
TGTGCCAGCAGCTCGAGCTACGGCGGTGGCTACACCTTC
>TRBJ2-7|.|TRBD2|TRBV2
CASKASGGAGEQYF
TGTGCCAGCAAAGCTAGCGGGGGGGCGGGTGAGCAGTACTTC
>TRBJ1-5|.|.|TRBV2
CARTSAGIGQPQHF
TGTGCCCGCACCTCGGCAGGGATTGGTCAGCCCCAGCATTTC
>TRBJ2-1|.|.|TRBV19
CATKYGEQFF
TGTGCCACCAAATACGGTGAGCAGTTCTTC
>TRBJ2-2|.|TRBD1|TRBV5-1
CATGQGANTGELFF
TGCGCCACCGGGCAGGGGGCTAACACCGGGGAGCTGTTTTTT
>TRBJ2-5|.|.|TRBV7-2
CASSLPSEETQYF
TGTGCCAGCAGCTTACCTAGCGAGGAGACCCAGTACTTC
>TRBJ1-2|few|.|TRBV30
CAWRPTLIRGYGYTF
TGTGCCTGGAGGCCCACCCTTATCCGGGGCTATGGCTACACCTTC
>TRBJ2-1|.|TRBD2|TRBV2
CASIIAGNSNEQFF
TGTGCCAGCATTATAGCGGGGAATAGTAATGAGCAGTTCTTC
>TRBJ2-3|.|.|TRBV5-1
CASSLLDNTDTQYF
TGCGCCAGCAGCTTGTTGGACAACACAGATACGCAGTATTTT
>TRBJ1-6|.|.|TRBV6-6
CASSRSSYNSPLHF
TGTGCCAGCAGTCGGTCCTCCTATAATTCACCCCTCCACTTT